These T cell receptor beta chains were read from a single sample in a study of blood T cell repertoires in COVID-19. Sequencing used immunoSEQ multiplex PCR; TCRdb keeps in-frame clones, though not all of them. The data hold about 380,000 clones, with roughly 86% observed a single time. Sequencing input: PBMCs or T cells enriched from blood (not recorded which). These TCRs come from a man aged 25-40 years who had recovered from COVID-19. The CDR3 runs from the conserved cysteine through the conserved F or W. The D gene is left open where the match is weak. Only some rows state a clone size, as once, few, many or a class for expanded clones.

TRBJ2-3 | TRBV7-9 | . | . | CASSLYTGGTADTQYF | TGTGCCAGCAGCTTATACACGGGGGGCACGGCAGATACGCAGTATTTT
TRBJ1-2 | TRBV19 | . | . | CASSGGGGNRFGNYGYTF | TGTGCCAGTAGCGGGGGGGGAGGAAACCGCTTTGGGAACTATGGCTACACCTTC
TRBJ1-6 | TRBV19 | . | . | CASSLGGIYNSPLHF | TGTGCCAGTAGTTTGGGGGGAATCTATAATTCACCCCTCCACTTT
TRBJ1-6 | TRBV10-3 | TRBD1 | . | CAISVRQGENSPLHF | TGTGCCATCAGTGTACGACAGGGAGAGAATTCACCCCTCCACTTT
TRBJ2-1 | TRBV6-5 | . | . | CASWSGEQFF | TGTGCCAGCTGGAGTGGTGAGCAGTTCTTC
TRBJ1-3 | TRBV4-2 | . | . | CASSQDRGSDTIYF | TGTGCCAGCAGCCAAGACAGGGGCTCGGACACCATATATTTT
TRBJ2-2 | TRBV27 | TRBD1 | . | CASTRQGNTGELFF | TGTGCCAGCACGCGACAGGGAAACACCGGGGAGCTGTTTTTT
TRBJ2-7 | TRBV14 | TRBD1 | . | CASSQRSPGTGGEQYF | TGTGCCAGCAGCCAAAGGTCCCCCGGGACAGGGGGCGAGCAGTACTTC
TRBJ2-2 | TRBV29-1 | . | . | CSVGLSTGELFF | TGCAGCGTTGGTCTCTCCACCGGGGAGCTGTTTTTT
TRBJ1-6 | TRBV12-3/TRBV12-4 | . | . | CASSSRFNSPLHF | TGTGCCAGCAGTTCCCGGTTCAATTCACCCCTCCACTTT
TRBJ2-3 | TRBV3-1/TRBV3-2 | . | once | CASSQGADTQYF | TGTGCCAGCAGCCAAGGAGCAGATACGCAGTATTTT
TRBJ1-5 | TRBV28 | TRBD1 | . | CASSPRGQGDAQPQHF | TGTGCCAGCAGTCCCCGGGGACAGGGGGACGCTCAGCCCCAGCATTTT
TRBJ2-2 | TRBV10-3 | TRBD1 | once | CAISNRGPGTGELFF | TGTGCCATTTCAAACAGGGGACCGGGGACCGGGGAGCTGTTTTTT
TRBJ2-5 | TRBV9 | . | . | CASSVRGEETQYF | TGTGCCAGCAGCGTACGGGGTGAAGAGACCCAGTACTTC
TRBJ2-2 | TRBV4-1 | TRBD1 | . | CASSPSGTAVAGELFF | TGCGCCAGCAGCCCCTCCGGGACAGCCGTTGCCGGGGAGCTGTTTTTT
TRBJ1-5 | TRBV19 | . | few | CASIAAGSNQPQHF | TGTGCCAGTATAGCGGCAGGGAGTAATCAGCCCCAGCATTTT
TRBJ2-5 | TRBV2 | . | . | CASSEHRVIQETQYF | TGTGCCAGCAGTGAACACAGGGTGATCCAAGAGACCCAGTACTTC
TRBJ2-2 | TRBV9 | . | . | CASSVSGAIGGELFF | TGTGCCAGCAGCGTATCAGGGGCGATTGGTGGGGAGCTGTTTTTT